These 6 T cell receptor beta chains share one sample of origin, sequenced in a study of cytomegalovirus exposure and HLA in healthy donors. PCR involved 60 Vbeta and 13 Jbeta primers. Only in-frame clones appear in the TCRdb table, and some are missing; sequencing was by immunoSEQ multiplex PCR. The profile shows some 150,000 clones, 60% to 85% of them singletons. Sample: PBMCs. These receptors were obtained from a woman aged 40 to 50 in good health and CMV-seronegative.

The V call is TRBV2, the J call TRBJ2-3; D perhaps matches TRBD2 (6 bases). The CDR3 has 13 residues. Trimming took 7 bases from V and 1 from J, leaving 9 bases between them. CDR1 is SNHLY, CDR2 FYNNEI, per germline. The CDR3 DNA follows: TGTGCCAGCAAACTAGCCCGCACAGATACGCAGTATTTT. It translates to CASKLARTDTQYF.

The chain recombines TRBV28 with TRBJ2-7; perhaps TRBD2 as D (6 bases). This CDR3 has 15 amino acids. The V end lost 2 bases, the J end lost 8 bases, and 19 bases lay between the germline ends. CDR1 and CDR2 from the germline V gene are MDHEN and SYDVKM. The CDR3 nucleotides read TGTGCCAGCAGTTTAGCGACAGCTCGAGGGAGGAAGCAGTACTTC. Its translation is CASSLATARGRKQYF.

This sequence joins TRBV11-1 and TRBJ2-7, with 8 bases that match TRBD2. The CDR3 extends over 15 amino acids. The J segment lost 0 bases and the V segment lost 2 bases, leaving 3 bases of the junction unmatched. Germline-derived CDR1 and CDR2 are SGHAT and FQDESV (reference sequence). DNA of the CDR3: TGTGCCAGCAGCTTATCCGGGACTAGCTCCTACGAGCAGTACTTC. Translation: CASSLSGTSSYEQYF.

This clone was recorded once. V is TRBV30 and J is TRBJ1-2; 12 bases align to TRBD1. Trimming at V came to 3 bases and at J to 8 bases, leaving 7 bases not matched to a gene. The CDR3 totals 14 residues. Germline loops: CDR1 GTSNPN, CDR2 SVGIG (reference sequence). CDR3 protein: CAWRGQGAVGGYTF. Here the CDR3 DNA reads TGTGCCTGGAGGGGACAGGGGGCGGTTGGGGGCTACACCTTC.

The chain joins TRBV7-6 to TRBJ1-4; D not certain. Looked up from germline, CDR1 is SGHVS and CDR2 is FNYEAQ. The CDR3 has 15 residues. V lost 5 bases to trimming and J lost 0 bases, with 10 bases between them. This chain's CDR3 is CASSLQETTNEKLFF. The CDR3 coding sequence is TGTGCCAGCAGCCTTCAAGAGACAACTAATGAAAAACTGTTTTTT.

CDR3 nucleotide sequence: TGTGCCACCAACCCGGGACAGGGAGGTGAAAAACTGTTTTTT. Its translation is CATNPGQGGEKLFF. The chain links TRBV10-3 to TRBJ1-4, with 9 bases lining up with TRBD1. This CDR3 has 14 amino acids. V gave up 10 bases and J gave up 7 bases; unmatched junction bases: 10. The germline gives CDR1 ENHRY, CDR2 SYGVKD.